Below, 26 T cell receptor beta chains from the same sample are listed, as sequenced in a study of T cells in Graves' hyperthyroidism and ophthalmopathy. There were TCR beta CDR3 regions amplified from RNA transcripts. The primer set for the first-round RT-PCR of the TCR CDR3 was HTBI. TCRdb reanalysed the multiplex PCR reads using MiXCR and keeps one entry per CDR3 protein. The table has 500,000 to 550,000 distinct CDR3 sequences, 20% seen once. The sequencing sample was made of blood. Receptor source: a man between 40 and 49 years old with Graves' ophthalmopathy.

With regard to this clonotype: The germline gene is not matched at one end of the junction; a read error may be the cause. The V call is TRBV7-7, the J call TRBJ2-5, with 12 positions matching TRBD2. The CDR3 length is 16 residues. Germline V gene lookup returns CDR1 SSHAT and CDR2 FNYEAQ (reference sequence). In DNA form, the CDR3 reads TGTGCTAGCAGCCCGACTAGCGGGGGTTTCGGAGAGACCCAGTACTTC. This gives the protein CASSPTSGGFGETQYF.

This clonotype was seen repeatedly, ten times or more. The chain couples TRBV5-1 to TRBJ2-3; TRBD1 aligns across 8 bases. Germline V lookup: CDR1 SGHRS, CDR2 YFSETQ. The CDR3 length is 17 residues. V trimming: 0 bases; J trimming: 1 base; junction bases outside the gene matches: 7. In DNA form, the CDR3 reads TGCGCCAGCAGCTTGGTCGACAGGGGACCGCGCACAGATACGCAGTATTTT. Translated: CASSLVDRGPRTDTQYF.

The chain is built from TRBV27 and TRBJ2-7; possibly TRBD1 for D (6 bases). The CDR3 loop spans 13 amino acids. Per germline, CDR1 MNHEY and CDR2 SMNVEV (reference sequence). Trimming cost V 3 bases and J 6 bases, with 12 bases left between them. The CDR3 is CASSLGHTGEQYF. CDR3 nucleotide sequence: TGTGCCAGCAGTTTGGGACATACGGGCGAGCAGTACTTC.

This chain joins TRBV27 and TRBJ1-6; 7 bases map to TRBD1. The V and J ends lost 4 bases and 5 bases, in that order; junction bases with no gene match: 8. CDR3 size: 16 residues. The V gene's germline CDR1 is MNHEY and CDR2 SMNVEV (reference sequence). The CDR3 DNA sequence: TGTGCCAGCAGTTCCGACAGGGCCGTGCATAATTCACCCCTCCACTTT. Translating gives CASSSDRAVHNSPLHF.

This clonotype occurred a few times. The chain combines TRBV12-3 or TRBV12-4 with TRBJ2-5; D possibly corresponds to TRBD2 (7 bases). V was shortened by 7 bases and J by 1 base, with 16 bases between the two germline ends. There are 15 residues in the CDR3. The CDR3 sequence is CASTEWGGPQETQYF. CDR3 DNA: TGTGCCAGCACCGAATGGGGGGGGCCCCAAGAGACCCAGTACTTC.

J is TRBJ2-3 and V is TRBV6-1; the D gene is possibly TRBD2 (6 bases). Trimming removed 5 bases at V and 1 base at J, with 13 bases between. Germline CDR1 reads MNHNS; CDR2 reads SASEGT. CDR3 size: 15 residues. The CDR3 reads CASSYAGSGTDTQYF. CDR3 DNA sequence: TGTGCCAGCAGTTATGCGGGATCGGGCACAGATACGCAGTATTTT.

The rearrangement joins TRBV13 to TRBJ1-2; D not certain. Trimming stripped 0 bases from V and 2 bases from J, with 10 bases between. This CDR3 spans 15 amino acids. The V gene's germline CDR1 is PRHDT and CDR2 FYEKMQ (reference sequence). The DNA of the CDR3 is TGTGCCAGCAGCTTAGGCCGGCCAACGAACTATGGCTACACCTTC. Translation gives CASSLGRPTNYGYTF.

This clonotype was observed a few times. The gene calls are TRBV7-9 and TRBJ1-2, with no clear D. Germline CDR1 is SEHNR and CDR2 is FQNEAQ (reference sequence). The V and J ends lost 0 bases and 8 bases respectively, with 10 bases between them. The CDR3 contains 13 residues. The CDR3: CASSLAPARGYTF. CDR3 nucleotides: TGTGCCAGCAGCTTAGCCCCCGCGAGGGGCTACACCTTC.

This clonotype has at least ten counts. The CDR3 loop is CASSFAGVQGPSYEQYF. CDR3 DNA: TGTGCCAGCAGTTTTGCAGGTGTACAGGGGCCCTCCTACGAGCAGTACTTC. The chain is built from TRBV27 and TRBJ2-7, with 7 bases matching TRBD1. Trimming removed 3 bases from V and 0 bases from J; junction bases left unmatched: 11. CDR1 is MNHEY, CDR2 SMNVEV, per germline (reference sequence). The CDR3 loop spans 17 amino acids.

Many counts were recorded for this clonotype. The chain recombines TRBV10-3 with TRBJ2-7; 14 bases fit TRBD2. After removal of 6 bases from V and 1 base from J, the junction contained 5 bases not matched to a gene. CDR1 and CDR2 (germline): ENHRY, SYGVKD. The CDR3 is made up of 16 amino acids. CDR3 loop: CAISPGTSGGSYEQYF. The CDR3 nucleotides read TGTGCCATCAGCCCCGGGACTAGCGGGGGTTCCTACGAGCAGTACTTC.

This clonotype was detected ten times or more. The chain joins TRBV28 to TRBJ2-7; tentatively, D is TRBD2 (6 bases). CDR1 and CDR2 (germline): MDHEN, SYDVKM. V was pared by 1 base and J by 4 bases, with 14 bases between. This CDR3 has 15 residues. The CDR3 region is CASSLSGGRGYEQYF. Written as DNA, the CDR3 is TGTGCCAGCAGTTTATCAGGAGGGAGAGGTTACGAGCAGTACTTC.

In its sample, this clonotype was seen a few times. The chain uses TRBV7-3 and TRBJ2-1, with 8 bases matching TRBD2. The CDR3 loop spans 14 amino acids. The germline gives CDR1 SGHTA, CDR2 FQGTGA. V shed 9 bases, J shed 12 bases, and the junction held 16 bases outside the gene matches. The CDR3 loop is CASSRSGGRRGQFF. CDR3 nucleotide sequence: TGTGCCAGTAGTAGGAGCGGGGGCCGACGAGGGCAGTTCTTC.

This clonotype was detected a few times. The J gene is TRBJ2-7, the V gene TRBV30, with 9 bases fitting TRBD2. The CDR3 runs 15 residues. CDR1 and CDR2 (germline): GTSNPN, SVGIG (reference sequence). V lost 3 bases, J lost 2 bases, and 8 bases stayed unmatched. The CDR3 DNA reads TGTGCCTGGAGACCATGGGGCGGGAGGGCCTACGAGCAGTACTTC. Its translation is CAWRPWGGRAYEQYF. The full variable domain, with the rest looked up from reference TRBV30 and TRBJ2-7, is SQTIHQWPATLVQPVGSPLSLECTVEGTSNPNLYWYRQAAGRGLQLLFYSVGIGQISSEVPQNLSASRPQDRQFILSSKKLLLSDSGFYLCAWRPWGGRAYEQYFGPGTRLTVT.

This clonotype was seen repeatedly, ten times or more. The gene calls are TRBV30 and TRBJ1-4; 8 positions agree with TRBD1. The V and J ends lost 4 bases and 6 bases, in that order; junction bases with no gene match: 7. The CDR3 length is 14 residues. Germline V CDR1 and CDR2: GTSNPN, SVGIG (reference sequence). The CDR3 DNA reads as TGTGCCTGGAACGCAGGGGGCGCGCATGAAAAACTGTTTTTT. Protein sequence: CAWNAGGAHEKLFF.

With regard to this clonotype: A much larger clone is a single base away; this may be a read error. The chain joins TRBV30 to TRBJ2-5, with D possibly being TRBD2 (6 bases). In germline, CDR1 is GTSNPN, CDR2 SVGIG (reference sequence). The CDR3 extends over 15 amino acids. V was cut by 0 bases and J by 7 bases, with 18 bases left in between. Written as DNA, the CDR3 is TGTGCCTGGAGTGTACGGGGGAAGGCGAGGGTGACCCAGTACTTC. Translating gives CAWSVRGKARVTQYF.

V gene TRBV5-1 combines with J gene TRBJ2-7, with TRBD1 matching over 10 bases. The CDR3 runs 14 residues. Germline CDR1 reads SGHRS; CDR2 reads YFSETQ. V gave up 4 bases and J gave up 4 bases; unmatched junction bases: 5. The CDR3 here is CASSMGQGRYEQYF. The CDR3 bases are TGCGCCAGCAGCATGGGACAGGGGAGGTACGAGCAGTACTTC.

The table lists this clonotype with many counts. The chain links TRBV5-1 to TRBJ1-5; the D is unclear. Between the trimmed V and J ends, which lost 0 bases and 0 bases, there was a span of 7 bases. Germline-derived CDR1 and CDR2 are SGHRS and YFSETQ. The CDR3 is 15 residues long. This CDR3 is CASSLGGVSNQPQHF. CDR3 nucleotides: TGCGCCAGCAGCTTGGGGGGAGTTAGCAATCAGCCCCAGCATTTT.

This clonotype was recorded many times. The V call is TRBV7-8, the J call TRBJ2-5; maybe TRBD1 (5 bases). The V end lost 8 bases, the J end lost 5 bases, and 15 bases lay between the germline ends. CDR1 is SGHVS and CDR2 is FQNEAQ in the germline V gene. The CDR3 is 13 amino acids. The CDR3 is CASARRAEETQYF. CDR3 nucleotides: TGTGCCAGCGCTCGCAGGGCAGAGGAGACCCAGTACTTC.

About this clonotype: This may be a read error: a much more frequent sequence differs by one nucleotide. The chain carries TRBV3-1 and TRBJ2-5; perhaps TRBD1 as D (6 bases). The CDR3 loop spans 15 amino acids. Germline V gene lookup returns CDR1 LGHDT and CDR2 YNNKEL (reference sequence). CDR3 sequence: CASSQGAHLQEAQYF. CDR3 nucleotides: TGTGCCAGCAGCCAGGGGGCACACCTCCAAGAGGCCCAGTACTTC.

This clonotype was found many times. Its ends do not fully match the called genes, so a read error is possible. The genes are TRBV7-7 and TRBJ2-2, with D unresolved. Germline V gives CDR1 SSHAT, CDR2 FNYEAQ (reference sequence). The CDR3 loop spans 14 amino acids. The CDR3 reads CASSLDLGIGELFF. The CDR3 DNA reads as TGTGCTAGCAGCTTAGATCTGGGGATCGGGGAGCTGTTTTTT.

The rearrangement links TRBV10-3 to TRBJ2-1, with D possibly matching TRBD1 (6 bases). The CDR3 spans 16 residues. CDR1 is ENHRY, CDR2 SYGVKD, per germline. Deletions cut 3 bases from V and 3 bases from J, with 15 bases between. The CDR3, as DNA: TGTGCCATCAGTGAATTTACAGGGCCCATCTACAATGAGCAGTTCTTC. This codes for CAISEFTGPIYNEQFF.

The chain recombines TRBV10-3 with TRBJ1-1; D is unresolved. V lost 3 bases, J lost 5 bases, and 13 bases lay in between. This CDR3 has 14 residues. CDR1 is ENHRY, CDR2 SYGVKD, per germline. The CDR3 DNA reads as TGTGCCATCAGTGAAGTAGGAGGATGGACTGAAGCTTTCTTT. Its translation is CAISEVGGWTEAFF.

This clonotype occurred a few times. The V call is TRBV10-3, the J call TRBJ2-3; 10 bases match TRBD2. Unmatched junction bases numbered 8, after V lost 7 bases and J lost 4 bases. Germline lookup yields CDR1 ENHRY and CDR2 SYGVKD. The length of the CDR3 is 15 residues. DNA for the CDR3: TGTGCCATCAAGAGCGGGAGGGAGAGGGCAGATACGCAGTATTTT. Residues: CAIKSGRERADTQYF.

The rearrangement links TRBV4-2 to TRBJ2-7, with TRBD1 identical over 9 bases. The CDR3 has 16 amino acids. J was trimmed by 3 bases and V by 0 bases; bases with no gene match: 6. The V gene's germline CDR1 is LGHNA and CDR2 YNFKEQ. The CDR3 sequence is CASSQEWTGANYEQYF. DNA of the CDR3: TGTGCCAGCAGCCAAGAATGGACAGGGGCCAACTACGAGCAGTACTTC.

The CDR3 DNA reads as TGTGCCAGCAGCGTCGGCTACCTCTCCTACGAGCAGTACTTC. Translating gives CASSVGYLSYEQYF. This chain joins TRBV9 and TRBJ2-7; D ambiguous. V gave up 2 bases and J gave up 0 bases, with 9 bases separating them. Germline V lookup: CDR1 SGDLS, CDR2 YYNGEE. The CDR3 has 14 amino acids.

The J gene is TRBJ2-1, the V gene TRBV6-1, with D possibly being TRBD1 (6 bases). Germline V gene data show CDR1 as MNHNS and CDR2 as SASEGT. This CDR3 spans 15 amino acids. V shed 4 bases and J shed 6 bases, with 16 bases lying between them. Here the CDR3 DNA reads TGTGCCAGCAGTGGGGGGCCTCCCACCGGCAATGAGCAGTTCTTC. It encodes CASSGGPPTGNEQFF.